Presented here are 12 T cell receptor beta chains from one specimen sequenced in a study of blood T cells in healthy people across ages. With a J-beta primer mix and a sample-barcoded 5' primer, a second PCR ran about 7 to 11 cycles. TCRdb used MiXCR to reprocess the 5' RACE reads, holding one entry per CDR3 protein. The repertoire holds some 640,000 distinct CDR3 sequences, with about 30% as singletons. Sample: blood. These receptors came from a woman older than 75 in good health.

This clonotype was observed once. A much larger clone differs from this one at a single base, so this may be a read error. The chain is built from TRBV29-1 and TRBJ1-5; 9 nucleotides align to TRBD1. The CDR3 has 14 residues. Trimming took 4 bases from V and 6 from J; bases not matched to a gene: 7. Looked up from germline, CDR1 is SQVTM and CDR2 is ANQGSEA. DNA for the CDR3: TGCAGCGTTGCGGACAGGGGAGGAAGTCAGCCCCAGCATTTT. Protein sequence: CSVADRGGSQPQHF.

This chain connects TRBV4-1 to TRBJ2-7; D is ambiguous. Trimming pared 1 base from V and 2 bases from J, leaving 18 bases between. This CDR3 comprises 17 residues. The V gene's germline CDR1 is MGHRA and CDR2 YSYEKL. The CDR3 spells CASSQVDFLGPTYEQYF. The CDR3 DNA reads TGCGCCAGCAGCCAAGTCGACTTCCTAGGTCCCACCTACGAGCAGTACTTC.

The table lists this clonotype with many counts. V gene TRBV10-3 combines with J gene TRBJ2-6; the D is unclear. The V and J ends lost 4 bases and 1 base respectively, with 5 bases between them. There are 14 residues in the CDR3. Germline V gene data show CDR1 as ENHRY and CDR2 as SYGVKD. The CDR3 DNA follows: TGTGCCATCAGTGCCGAGTCTGGGGCCAACGTCCTGACTTTC. Encoded protein: CAISAESGANVLTF.

This clonotype was seen at least ten times. The chain links TRBV15 to TRBJ1-2, with TRBD1 matching 7 bases. This CDR3 has 15 residues. Trimming at V came to 0 bases and at J to 2 bases, leaving 3 bases not matched to a gene. CDR1 LNHNV and CDR2 YYDKDF come from the germline V gene (reference sequence). CDR3 sequence (DNA): TGTGCCACCAGCAGAGATGTGACAGGGAACTATGGCTACACCTTC. It yields the protein CATSRDVTGNYGYTF.

This clonotype showed up many times. The rearrangement joins TRBV15 to TRBJ2-1; possibly TRBD1 for D (6 bases). The CDR3 sequence is 19 residues long. Germline lookup yields CDR1 LNHNV and CDR2 YYDKDF (reference sequence). The V end was cut by 1 base, the J end by 0 bases, with 19 bases between. This chain's CDR3 is CATSRAGEKLINSYNEQFF. Written as DNA, the CDR3 is TGTGCCACCAGCAGAGCAGGGGAAAAACTCATTAACTCCTACAATGAGCAGTTCTTC.

Concerning this clonotype itself: A much larger clone is a single base away; this may be a read error. The chain carries TRBV7-9 and TRBJ2-1; 7 nucleotides agree with TRBD1. Germline V gene data show CDR1 as SEHNR and CDR2 as FQNEAQ (reference sequence). The CDR3 has 16 residues. Trimming at V came to 5 bases and at J to 3 bases, leaving 10 bases not matched to a gene. CDR3 bases: TGTGCCAGCAGCATATATAAGGGGGCCTTCTACAATGAGCAGTTCTTC. Protein: CASSIYKGAFYNEQFF.

Concerning this clonotype itself: A single base separates this from a much larger clone, so it may be a read error. The rearrangement joins TRBV7-2 to TRBJ2-7; TRBD2 matches 9 bases. Germline CDR1 is SGHTA and CDR2 is FQGNSA. This CDR3 is 15 amino acids long. After removal of 5 bases from V and 3 bases from J, the junction contained 8 bases not matched to a gene. In nucleotides, the CDR3 is TGTGCCAGCAGCCTTCCGGGACTAGCTCGCTACGAGCAGTACTTC. It is translated as CASSLPGLARYEQYF.

Many counts were recorded for this clonotype. The V and J genes are TRBV6-2 or TRBV6-3 and TRBJ2-7; 8 bases line up with TRBD1. J gave up 6 bases and V 6 bases, and 4 bases lay outside the gene matches. The CDR3 is 12 amino acids. Germline V gene sequence: CDR1 MNHEY, CDR2 SVGEGT. CDR3 residues: CASSDRGGEQYF. CDR3 bases: TGTGCCAGCAGCGACAGGGGTGGCGAGCAGTACTTC.

This clonotype was seen many times. V is TRBV7-2 and J is TRBJ2-3; 7 positions match TRBD2. The CDR3 totals 16 residues. The germline CDR1 and CDR2 sequences are SGHTA and FQGNSA. Trimming removed 3 bases from V and 0 bases from J; junction bases left unmatched: 6. The CDR3 sequence: CASSFRSGASTDTQYF. CDR3 in DNA: TGTGCCAGCAGCTTCAGAAGCGGGGCAAGCACAGATACGCAGTATTTT.

On this clonotype: Being one base from a much bigger clone, this may be a read error. This chain joins TRBV5-1 and TRBJ1-6; D call uncertain. The V gene lost 5 bases and the J gene lost 10 bases, with 16 bases spanning the gap. CDR1 is SGHRS and CDR2 is YFSETQ in the germline V gene. The CDR3 runs to 14 residues. Here the CDR3 DNA reads TGCGCCAGCAGTTACGATGTCACGAACTCACCCCTCCACTTT. Translation gives CASSYDVTNSPLHF.

J is TRBJ2-7 and V is TRBV20-1, with D possibly being TRBD2 (8 bases). Germline V lookup: CDR1 DFQATT, CDR2 SNEGSKA (reference sequence). The CDR3 has 20 residues. Trimming cost V 6 bases and J 0 bases, with 33 bases left between them. The CDR3 loop is CSAPGTETSVPTRASYEQYF. DNA of the CDR3: TGCAGTGCCCCCGGGACAGAGACTAGCGTCCCTACCCGAGCCTCCTACGAGCAGTACTTC.

This clonotype was observed once. A much more abundant neighbour one base away suggests this may be a read error. The CDR3 region is CAGSFPGAGGYTF. CDR3 sequence (DNA): TGTGCCGGCAGCTTCCCAGGGGCTGGTGGCTACACCTTC. This chain links TRBV5-6 with TRBJ1-2, with D possibly being TRBD1 (6 bases). This CDR3 has 13 residues. In germline, CDR1 is SGHDT, CDR2 YYEEEE.